Following are 13 T cell receptor beta chains from one sample sequenced in a study of T cell clones after liver transplantation. Profiling relied on immunoSEQ multiplex PCR, and the TCRdb table lists in-frame clones only, not all of them. In the table there are about 11,000 clones, over 55% of which are singletons. The source material was CD4+ T cells from blood, sampled around 31 months after liver transplant. Every receptor here comes from a human patient who received a liver transplant. Some T cells may arise from the graft donor.

V usage is TRBV21-1 and J usage is TRBJ1-1. TRBV21-1 is designated a pseudogene. The CDR3 length is 12 residues. In DNA form, the CDR3 reads TGTGCCAGCAGCACCCGACGGTTTGAAGCTTTCTTT. The encoded protein is CASSTRRFEAFF.

This clone is labeled as medium-sized. This chain connects TRBV7-9 to TRBJ2-1; TRBD2 agrees at 9 bases. The V segment lost 4 bases and the J segment 7 bases; nucleotides outside the gene matches: 5. Germline V lookup: CDR1 SEHNR, CDR2 FQNEAQ (reference sequence). The CDR3 consists of 14 residues. CDR3 nucleotide sequence: TGTGCCAGCAGCTCGGTAGCGGGGGCGAATGAGCAGTTCTTC. It specifies CASSSVAGANEQFF.

This clone is deemed medium-sized. V and J are TRBV29-1 and TRBJ2-7; TRBD1 agrees at 8 bases. The V gene end was trimmed by 6 bases and the J gene end by 6 bases; junction bases not matched to a gene: 7. Germline values: CDR1 SQVTM, CDR2 ANQGSEA. CDR3 length equals 12 residues. CDR3 region: CSVGQGPIEQYF. As DNA, the CDR3 is TGCAGCGTCGGACAGGGACCGATCGAGCAGTACTTC.

This clone was counted between two and nine times. The chain has TRBV19 and TRBJ1-1, with unresolved D. The germline gives CDR1 LNHDA, CDR2 SQIVND (reference sequence). V lost 2 bases, J lost 5 bases, and 9 bases lay in between. The CDR3 totals 13 residues. The CDR3 DNA is TGTGCCAGTAGTATAACCCACGAGACTGAAGCTTTCTTT. Its translation is CASSITHETEAFF.

This clone was detected a few times. The chain has TRBV7-2 and TRBJ1-1; D might be TRBD1 (6 bases). The germline V gene encodes CDR1 SGHTA and CDR2 FQGNSA. Deletions cut 2 bases from V and 5 bases from J, with 18 bases between. There are 16 residues in the CDR3. CDR3 nucleotides: TGTGCCAGCAGCTTAAAGCCCCCAGGACAGATAACTGAAGCTTTCTTT. Residues: CASSLKPPGQITEAFF.

The rearrangement uses TRBV7-9 and TRBJ2-1; 8 bases map to TRBD1. In germline, CDR1 is SEHNR, CDR2 FQNEAQ (reference sequence). The CDR3 sequence is 17 residues long. J was trimmed by 6 bases and V by 1 base; bases with no gene match: 11. CDR3 amino acids: CASSLVGGRQGLNEQFF. DNA of the CDR3: TGTGCCAGCAGCTTAGTAGGGGGGAGACAGGGGCTCAATGAGCAGTTCTTC.

The V call is TRBV7-9, the J call TRBJ1-1; no clear D gene. V lost 6 bases and J 4 bases, leaving 12 bases between the germline ends. Looked up from germline, CDR1 is SEHNR and CDR2 is FQNEAQ (reference sequence). The CDR3 covers 13 residues. The CDR3 sequence: CASRLERGTEAFF. CDR3 nucleotide sequence: TGTGCCAGCAGGCTGGAGAGAGGCACTGAAGCTTTCTTT.

The chain uses TRBV15 and TRBJ2-5; possibly TRBD1 for D (6 bases). The CDR3 extends over 14 amino acids. Per the germline V gene, CDR1 is LNHNV and CDR2 is YYDKDF (reference sequence). Trimming left V 6 bases short and J 1 base short, with 12 bases between. The CDR3 here is CATSSDSPQETQYF. CDR3 nucleotide sequence: TGTGCCACCAGTTCGGACAGCCCCCAAGAGACCCAGTACTTC.

The rearrangement links TRBV6-5 to TRBJ2-5; TRBD1 matches 7 bases. The germline V gene encodes CDR1 MNHEY and CDR2 SVGAGI. The CDR3 has 13 amino acids. After removal of 10 bases from V and 6 bases from J, the junction contained 11 bases not matched to a gene. The CDR3 DNA reads TGTGCCACTGGGACAGATGTGATAAAGACCCAGTACTTC. It is translated as CATGTDVIKTQYF.

The genes are TRBV4-1 and TRBJ2-3; D may be TRBD2 (6 bases). The CDR3 runs to 16 residues. Germline-derived CDR1 and CDR2 are MGHRA and YSYEKL. Deletions cut 5 bases from V and 2 bases from J, with 17 bases between. CDR3 coding DNA: TGCGCCAGCAGCACAAACGGGGGACCTCACACAGATACGCAGTATTTT. It translates to CASSTNGGPHTDTQYF.

The gene calls are TRBV19 and TRBJ1-5, with D perhaps TRBD1 (5 bases). The V end lost 6 bases, the J end lost 9 bases, and 15 bases lay between the germline ends. Per germline, CDR1 LNHDA and CDR2 SQIVND (reference sequence). CDR3 length: 13 amino acids. This chain's CDR3 is CASSGAAGGPQHF. CDR3 nucleotides: TGTGCCAGTAGCGGGGCGGCAGGCGGGCCCCAGCATTTT.

By share, this clone ranks as medium-sized. V usage is TRBV6-1 and J usage is TRBJ1-5; tentatively, D is TRBD1 (5 bases). V gave up 6 bases and J gave up 0 bases, with 12 bases separating them. Germline V gene lookup returns CDR1 MNHNS and CDR2 SASEGT. The CDR3 is 15 residues long. As DNA, the CDR3 is TGTGCCAGCAGAGAATCGGGGGATAGCAATCAGCCCCAGCATTTT. Amino acid sequence: CASRESGDSNQPQHF.

The rearrangement links TRBV28 to TRBJ2-7; D unresolved. The CDR3 runs to 13 residues. V was trimmed by 3 bases and J by 1 base, leaving 7 bases between them. Per germline, CDR1 MDHEN and CDR2 SYDVKM. The CDR3 is CASSFSGSYEQYF. For the CDR3, the DNA is TGTGCCAGCAGTTTTTCTGGATCCTACGAGCAGTACTTC. The whole variable domain, remainder taken from reference TRBV28 and TRBJ2-7, is DVKVTQSSRYLVKRTGEKVFLECVQDMDHENMFWYRQDPGLGLRLIYFSYDVKMKEKGDIPEGYSVSREKKERFSLILESASTNQTSMYLCASSFSGSYEQYFGPGTRLTVT.